The sequence of this T cell receptor (beta chain) was determined in a study of blood T cells in healthy people across ages. Study conclusions and caveats: There was no known CMV status for donors, so expanded clonotype changes were possibly confounded. Long-lived donors carried more naive CD4+ cells and greater diversity than aged donors.

Alongside a J-beta primer mix, a sample-barcoded 5' primer served in a second PCR lasting about 7 to 11 cycles. TCRdb reprocessed the 5' RACE reads via MiXCR and lists one record per CDR3 protein. The sample lists some 760,000 distinct CDR3 sequences; about 25% were seen once. This clonotype showed up just a few times. Its antigen is not known. Isolation per sample recovered at least 6 million PBMCs. The trim removed 3 bases at V and 0 bases at J, leaving 2 bases unmatched. The CDR3 runs 16 residues. The germline CDR1 and CDR2 sequences are SGHDT and YYEEEE. These sequences were also reported in another study, on T cells of mothers and their children. That work contributes: Reverse transcription into cDNA received all extracted RNA, at roughly 1.6 ug per 15 ul.

Sequenced: blood. V is TRBV5-6 and J is TRBJ1-4; 10 bases map to TRBD1. The clonotype originates from a boy between 10 and 17 years old in good health. CDR3 in amino acids: CASSSGTGATNEKLFF. The CDR3 DNA reads TGTGCCAGCAGCTCCGGGACAGGGGCAACTAATGAAAAACTGTTTTTT.